This TCR beta chain is from a study of OX40 agonist ivuxolimab in advanced cancers. The overall study: Subjects had a mean age of around 60 years, with a range of 23 to 79; approximately 83% were male.

Sampled blood was obtained at baseline, cycle 4 day 1, and cycle 7 day 1. Assay used: immunoSEQ multiplex PCR; TCRdb lists only in-frame clones, some missing. The repertoire holds about 56,000 clones, with 80% to 90% as singletons. The ends were cut back, 2 bases at V and 5 bases at J, with 16 bases in the middle. The germline CDR1 and CDR2 sequences are SGHKS and YYEKEE (reference sequence). This CDR3 contains 15 residues. Study-wide results and caveats: Researchers did not establish what antigens the expanded peripheral T cells target. At 0.1 to 3.0 mg/kg, CD4+ and CD8+ blood T cells expanded clonally by week 6.

About this clone: Its antigen is unidentified.

This TCR derives from an adult with an advanced solid tumor such as melanoma, head and neck, liver or kidney cancer. The sequencing here drew on CD4+ or CD8+ T cells sorted from blood, taken in a trial of the OX40 agonist ivuxolimab. V is TRBV5-5 and J is TRBJ2-5, with D possibly being TRBD1 or TRBD2 (5 bases each). In DNA form, the CDR3 reads TGTGCCAGCAGCTTAGATGGGGGTAAGGTGGAGACCCAGTACTTC. As protein: CASSLDGGKVETQYF.